Below, one T cell receptor (beta chain) is given with its context. It has no known antigen specificity. Base qualities are not provided; no much larger clone lies one nucleotide away. This record comes from a study of shared clonotypes between healthy human individuals (dated by TCRdb to 2020 to 2021). Turning to the overall study: The cohort included three men and a couple of women between 18 and 49 years of age. Different laboratories and diverse techniques were used to prepare libraries and sequence TCR repertoires, to increase sequencing depth and limit assay-specific biases. To estimate repertoire size and how much clonotypes are shared between individuals, the study performed deep sequencing of blood TCR repertoires from a few healthy adults. For each donor, CD4 naive and CD4 memory were each given three plates, CD8 naive was given two plates, and CD8 memory was given one plate. Each donor's leukapheresis produced roughly between roughly 0.85 and 9.5 billion PBMCs. Summary of the overall study and its limitations: Because the study included only a small number of donors, the genetic and exposure-history diversity represented was limited. Sampling was limited to blood, and TCR repertoires in tissue likely differ from TCR repertoires in blood. Based on pairwise subsampling, the degree of clonotype sharing among donors was expected to be affected by sequencing depth. Compared with non-shared clonotypes, clonotypes shared by all four sorted-subset donors had higher generation probabilities. Approximately 5% of naive CD4, around 4% of naive CD8, roughly 2.4% of memory CD4, and more than 0.35% of memory CD8 clonotypes were shared across several donors. Rarefaction of sorted-subset datasets indicated incomplete sequencing despite the large sequencing depth. Estimated clonotype richness was generally larger for naive than for memory subsets.

CD8 naive samples were CD45RO-negative cells positively selected for CCR7, giving a CD45RA+CCR7+ population that excluded TemRA cells. Donors were healthy HIV-negative adults with no recently reported acute infections or vaccinations. Only Caucasian adults living in Nashville, Tennessee, USA were represented among the donors. Blood was obtained by leukapheresis, after which PBMCs were separated by Ficoll-Histopaque density gradient centrifugation and cryopreserved in liquid nitrogen vapor phase. Analytical flow cytometry was used to check the purity and quantity of every magnetically sorted T cell population. Each sorted fraction had its genomic DNA isolated and then quantified by UV absorbance on a Nanodrop 2000c. Using the deep immunoSEQ assay, multiplex PCR amplified TCR CDR3 regions from genomic DNA. For each cell subset, the extracted genomic DNA was distributed evenly across all wells of several immunoSEQ 96-well plates, and each plate served as one replicate. For sorted subsets, 200 to 250 ng genomic DNA, equal to about 30,000 T cell genomes, was loaded into each replicate PCR. Purified libraries were measured with a Qubit 3.0 fluorometer, size-checked on a Bioanalyzer 2100, and measured again with the KAPA Library Quantification kit. A separate single-read 150-cycle Illumina NextSeq 550 flow cell was used to sequence each immunoSEQ 96-well plate. As for how the authors treated the data: Because the immunoSEQ output held only junctional sequences and lacked quality scores, the filtering could not match the filtering applied to full-length reads. To assign V/J genes and CDR3, sequences were annotated against IMGT germline references using PyIR, a Python wrapper for IgBLAST v1.9. Reads were filtered out if the reads had weak V/J assignments (E-value above 1e-6), no CDR3, stop codons, out-of-frame junctions, or ambiguous translated residues. A V3J clonotype was defined by an identical inferred V gene, J gene, and CDR3 amino acid sequence. Percentage overlap between repertoires was calculated by dividing the number of shared unique clonotypes by the size of the smaller repertoire. Three approaches were used to assess repertoire richness: RTK rarefaction, the Chao1 estimator, and Recon v2.1 estimates of unobserved clonotypes. For all TCRbeta clonotypes obtained by the gDNA method from several donors, generation probabilities were computed with OLGA. As stored in TCRdb, this immuneACCESS dataset retains in-frame rearrangements with V and J assigned. A fraction of the clones does not appear; measured against another copy, unresolved V genes explain less than half of the discrepancy, and the remainder lacks a known reason. Clone size and V and J calls were adopted from that table, with D and trimming inferred from the DNA. The sample table contains hundreds of thousands of clones; only one count was recorded for approximately 92% of them. Less than 25% of the sample is taken by the ten largest.

The germline V gene provides CDR1 MDHEN and CDR2 SYDVKM. The CDR3 numbers 14 residues from cysteine through phenylalanine. Only the CDR3 part of the read is kept: 42 bases, read in frame from the first base. Unmatched junction bases come to 3, with V trimmed by 4 bases and J by 0 bases. The receptor was derived from a man aged 25-45 years in good health. The sequencing input was naive CD8+ T cells sorted from blood. The cell subset or site label, read with the paper, signifies: CD45RA+CCR7+. The V gene is TRBV28 and the J gene is TRBJ2-7, with TRBD1 matching 7 junction bases. The CDR3 protein is CASSWGTASYEQYF. The sequence in DNA is TGTGCCAGCAGTTGGGGGACAGCCTCCTACGAGCAGTACTTC.